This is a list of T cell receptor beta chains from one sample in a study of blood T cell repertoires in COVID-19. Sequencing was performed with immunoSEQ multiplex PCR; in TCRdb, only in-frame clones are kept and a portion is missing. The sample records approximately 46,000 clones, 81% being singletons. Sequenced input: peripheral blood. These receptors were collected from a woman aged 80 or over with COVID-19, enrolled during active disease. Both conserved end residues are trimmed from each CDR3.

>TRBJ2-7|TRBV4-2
ASSQKRYEQY
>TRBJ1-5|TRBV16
ASSQSGTPTWRAQH
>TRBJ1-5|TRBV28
ASSASGQVNQPQH
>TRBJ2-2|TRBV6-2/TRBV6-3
ASSQTGTNGELF
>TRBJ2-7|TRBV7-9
ASSRTQGQTNEQY
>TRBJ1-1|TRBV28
ASTPGGAKNTEAF
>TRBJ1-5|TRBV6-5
ASSPRGGAQPQH
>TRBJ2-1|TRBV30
AWSRDTYNEQF
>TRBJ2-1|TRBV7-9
ASSLDYNEQF
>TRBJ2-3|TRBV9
ASSIGLAGTGDTQY
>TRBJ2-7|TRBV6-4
ARSGGTYEQY
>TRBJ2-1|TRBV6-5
ASSRGGGSYNEQF
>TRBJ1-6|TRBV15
ATSSEGAGGLNSPLH
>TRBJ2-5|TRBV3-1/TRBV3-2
ASSPGLAGVRQETQY
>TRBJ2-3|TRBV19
ASSLYSGRATDTQY
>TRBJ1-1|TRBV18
ASSPPGQGLLGTEAF
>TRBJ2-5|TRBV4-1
ASSIAGVAETQY
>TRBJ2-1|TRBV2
ASSEEQGAYNEQF
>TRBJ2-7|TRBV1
TSSLAGPTYEQY
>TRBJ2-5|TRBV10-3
AISEPAGGETQY
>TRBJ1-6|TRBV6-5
ASGFRGFNSPLH
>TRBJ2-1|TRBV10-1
ASSSFSYNEQF
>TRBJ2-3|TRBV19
ASRGDRGFSADTQY
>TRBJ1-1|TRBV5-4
ASSLGGLGDTEAF
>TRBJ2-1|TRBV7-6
ASSLYGLRDEQF
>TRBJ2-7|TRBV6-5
ASRLLALTYEQY
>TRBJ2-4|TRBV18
ASSPRQEENIQY
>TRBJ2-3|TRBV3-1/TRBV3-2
ASSHTGTWGTDTQY
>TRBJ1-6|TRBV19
ASSTATGSNSPLH
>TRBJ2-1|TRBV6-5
ASRRQANNEQF